A single T cell receptor beta chain is shown here with its context. Its specificity is not known. This same CDR3 is encoded by further DNA sequences in the sample. The trim removed 3 bases at V and 2 bases at J, leaving 1 base unmatched. Germline loops: CDR1 GTSNPN, CDR2 SVGIG (reference sequence). This CDR3 spans 13 amino acids. This sample is part of a study of radiotherapy plus CTLA-4 blockade in lung cancer. Regarding the study as a whole: Interferon-beta and early blood T cell clone dynamics reportedly predicted response best.

Libraries were prepared by immunoSEQ multiplex PCR; TCRdb keeps only in-frame clonotypes and omits some of them. In the table there are some 87,000 clones, approximately 82% of which are singletons. The sample here was peripheral blood, taken from a patient treated with radiotherapy plus ipilimumab. The rearrangement links TRBV30 to TRBJ1-5; 7 positions agree with TRBD1. The receptor's source is a human donor with non-small cell lung cancer that progressed on radiotherapy plus ipilimumab. The CDR3 spells CAWRGQGNQPQHF. In nucleotides, the CDR3 is TGTGCCTGGAGAGGACAGGGCAATCAGCCCCAGCATTTT.